A selection of T cell receptor beta chains follows, all from one sample in a study of blood T cell repertoires in COVID-19. Data came from immunoSEQ multiplex PCR; TCRdb stores just in-frame clones and leaves some out. The sample yields fewer than 60,000 clones, about four fifths seen once. The sequenced sample consisted of peripheral blood. The receptors were gathered from a woman of 80 years or more with COVID-19, enrolled during active disease. Both conserved end residues are part of each CDR3. The order of the fields is J gene, V gene, clone size, D gene, CDR3 protein, CDR3 DNA. D genes are given only for firm matches. Clone size is stated in some rows and not others, as once, few, many or a class when expanded.

TRBJ1-3,TRBV6-5,few,.,CACGTRSYSGNTIYF,TGTGCCTGTGGGACACGGAGTTACTCTGGAAACACCATATATTTT
TRBJ2-1,TRBV10-3,.,TRBD2,CAIGSGSGSSREQFF,TGTGCCATCGGTTCAGGTAGCGGGAGTAGTCGCGAGCAGTTCTTC
TRBJ2-7,TRBV4-1,.,TRBD2,CASSQGPAGVGEQYF,TGCGCCAGCAGCCAAGGGCCAGCGGGAGTCGGCGAGCAGTACTTC
TRBJ2-3,TRBV11-2,.,TRBD2,CASSRIGLAVQDTQYF,TGTGCCAGCAGCCGAATAGGACTAGCGGTCCAAGATACGCAGTATTTT
TRBJ2-7,TRBV28,.,.,CASTPLRASGDYEQYF,TGTGCCAGCACCCCCCTCAGGGCTAGTGGGGACTACGAGCAGTACTTC
TRBJ2-2,TRBV5-6,.,.,CASSLFQTANTGELFF,TGTGCCAGCAGCTTGTTTCAGACAGCGAACACCGGGGAGCTGTTTTTT
TRBJ1-4,TRBV21-1,once,.,CASSKGRKLFF,TGTGCCAGCAGCAAGGGGAGGAAACTGTTTTTT
TRBJ1-5,TRBV6-2/TRBV6-3,.,.,CASSYFQGNSNQPQHF,TGTGCCAGCAGTTACTTTCAGGGCAATAGCAATCAGCCCCAGCATTTT
TRBJ2-3,TRBV5-1,.,TRBD2,CASRSGLGGTDTQYF,TGCGCCAGCAGATCGGGACTAGGGGGCACAGATACGCAGTATTTT
TRBJ1-6,TRBV7-6,.,TRBD1,CASSSSSTGGNSPLHF,TGTGCCAGCAGCTCGAGTTCGACAGGGGGGAATTCACCCCTCCACTTT
TRBJ2-3,TRBV24-1,.,TRBD2,CATSDRLAGPDTQYF,TGTGCCACCAGTGACAGACTAGCGGGCCCCGATACGCAGTATTTT
TRBJ1-1,TRBV19,.,.,CASNPTGITEAFF,TGTGCCAGTAACCCAACAGGGATCACTGAAGCTTTCTTT
TRBJ2-1,TRBV9,.,.,CASSPPQGPYNEQFF,TGTGCCAGCAGCCCCCCGCAGGGGCCTTACAATGAGCAGTTCTTC
TRBJ2-1,TRBV30,once,.,CAGKIQAVYNEQFF,TGTGCCGGGAAGATACAGGCGGTCTACAATGAGCAGTTCTTC
TRBJ1-1,TRBV6-4,.,.,CASSEQGRGTEAFF,TGTGCCAGCAGTGAACAGGGACGAGGCACTGAAGCTTTCTTT
TRBJ2-7,TRBV7-9,.,TRBD1,CASSSPDRGAEQYF,TGTGCCAGCAGTTCGCCGGACAGGGGGGCCGAGCAGTACTTC
TRBJ2-3,TRBV7-2,.,.,CASSIRVADTQYF,TGTGCCAGCAGCATCCGGGTAGCCGATACGCAGTATTTT
TRBJ2-1,TRBV6-6,.,TRBD2,CASSGSGRSYNEQFF,TGTGCCAGCAGTGGAAGCGGGAGGTCCTACAATGAGCAGTTCTTC